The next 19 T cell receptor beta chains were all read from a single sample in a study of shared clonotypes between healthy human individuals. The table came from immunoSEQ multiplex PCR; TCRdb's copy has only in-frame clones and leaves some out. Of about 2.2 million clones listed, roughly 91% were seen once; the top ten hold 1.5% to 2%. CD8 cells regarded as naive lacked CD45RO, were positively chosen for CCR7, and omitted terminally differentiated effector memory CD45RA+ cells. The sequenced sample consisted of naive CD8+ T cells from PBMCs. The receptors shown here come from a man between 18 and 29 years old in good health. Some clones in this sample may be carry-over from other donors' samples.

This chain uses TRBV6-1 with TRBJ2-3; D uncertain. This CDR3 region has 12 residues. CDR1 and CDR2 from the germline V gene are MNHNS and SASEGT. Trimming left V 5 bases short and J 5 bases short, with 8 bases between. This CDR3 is CASSLLGDTQYF. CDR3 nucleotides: TGTGCCAGCAGTCTACTGGGAGATACGCAGTATTTT.

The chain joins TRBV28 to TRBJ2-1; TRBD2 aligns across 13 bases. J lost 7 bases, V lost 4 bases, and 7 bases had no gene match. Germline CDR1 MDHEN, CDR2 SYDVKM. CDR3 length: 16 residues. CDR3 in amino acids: CASSSLTSGRANEQFF. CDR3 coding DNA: TGTGCCAGCAGTTCCCTAACTAGCGGGAGGGCGAATGAGCAGTTCTTC.

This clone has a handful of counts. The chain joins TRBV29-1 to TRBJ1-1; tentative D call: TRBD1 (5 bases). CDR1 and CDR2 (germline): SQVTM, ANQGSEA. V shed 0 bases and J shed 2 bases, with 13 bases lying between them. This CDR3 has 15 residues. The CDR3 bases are TGCAGCGTTGAAGACGCTGGACACATAAACACTGAAGCTTTCTTT. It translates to CSVEDAGHINTEAFF.

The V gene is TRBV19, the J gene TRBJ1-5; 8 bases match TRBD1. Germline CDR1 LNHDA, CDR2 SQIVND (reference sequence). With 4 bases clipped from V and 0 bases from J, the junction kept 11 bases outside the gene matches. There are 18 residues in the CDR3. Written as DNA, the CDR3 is TGTGCCAGTAGTAAGGACAGGGTGGGGGGAAATAGCAATCAGCCCCAGCATTTT. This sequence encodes CASSKDRVGGNSNQPQHF.

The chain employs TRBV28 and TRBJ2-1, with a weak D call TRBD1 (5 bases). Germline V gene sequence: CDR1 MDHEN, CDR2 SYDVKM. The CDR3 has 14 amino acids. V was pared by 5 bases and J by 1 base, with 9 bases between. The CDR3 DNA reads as TGTGCCAGCAGTACCCGACAGTCCTACAATGAGCAGTTCTTC. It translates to CASSTRQSYNEQFF.

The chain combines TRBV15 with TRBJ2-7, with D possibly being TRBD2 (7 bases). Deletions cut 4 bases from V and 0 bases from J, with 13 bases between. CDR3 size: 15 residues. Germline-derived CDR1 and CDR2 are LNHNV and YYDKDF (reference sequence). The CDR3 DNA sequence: TGTGCCACCAGCAAAGGGGGGGTCTACTCCTACGAGCAGTACTTC. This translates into CATSKGGVYSYEQYF.

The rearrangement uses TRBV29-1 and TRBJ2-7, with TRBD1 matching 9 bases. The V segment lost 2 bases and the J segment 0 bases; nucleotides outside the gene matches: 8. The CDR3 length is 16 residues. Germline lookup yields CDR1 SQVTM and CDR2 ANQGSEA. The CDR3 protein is CSVELDRGEISYEQYF. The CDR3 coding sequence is TGCAGCGTTGAATTGGACAGGGGCGAGATCTCCTACGAGCAGTACTTC.

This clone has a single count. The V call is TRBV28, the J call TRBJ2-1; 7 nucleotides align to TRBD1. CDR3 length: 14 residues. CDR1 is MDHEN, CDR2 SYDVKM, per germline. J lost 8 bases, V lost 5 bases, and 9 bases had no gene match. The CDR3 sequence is CASSRDSAGDEQFF. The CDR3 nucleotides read TGTGCCAGCAGTAGGGACAGCGCCGGCGATGAGCAGTTCTTC. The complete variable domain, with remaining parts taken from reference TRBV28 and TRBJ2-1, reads DVKVTQSSRYLVKRTGEKVFLECVQDMDHENMFWYRQDPGLGLRLIYFSYDVKMKEKGDIPEGYSVSREKKERFSLILESASTNQTSMYLCASSRDSAGDEQFFGPGTRLTVL.

The CDR3 nucleotides read TGCAGCGTTGTAGGAAAGGACAGGGCCAACTCCTACGAGCAGTACTTC. Translated: CSVVGKDRANSYEQYF. The chain uses TRBV29-1 and TRBJ2-7; 8 bases align to TRBD1. The CDR3 is 16 residues long. Trimming cost V 4 bases and J 0 bases; bases outside gene matches: 11. CDR1 is SQVTM and CDR2 is ANQGSEA in the germline V gene.

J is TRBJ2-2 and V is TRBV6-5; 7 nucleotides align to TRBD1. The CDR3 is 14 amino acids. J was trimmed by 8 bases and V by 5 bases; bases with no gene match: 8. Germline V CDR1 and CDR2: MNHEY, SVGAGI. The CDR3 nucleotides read TGTGCCAGCAGTCCGACCGGGACAGCTGGGGAGCTGTTTTTT. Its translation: CASSPTGTAGELFF.

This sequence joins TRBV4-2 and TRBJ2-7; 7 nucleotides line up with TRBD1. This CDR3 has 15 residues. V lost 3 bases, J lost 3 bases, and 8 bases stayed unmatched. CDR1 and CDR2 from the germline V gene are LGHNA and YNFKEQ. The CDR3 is CASSHPDRANYEQYF. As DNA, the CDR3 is TGTGCCAGCAGCCACCCAGACAGGGCAAACTACGAGCAGTACTTC.

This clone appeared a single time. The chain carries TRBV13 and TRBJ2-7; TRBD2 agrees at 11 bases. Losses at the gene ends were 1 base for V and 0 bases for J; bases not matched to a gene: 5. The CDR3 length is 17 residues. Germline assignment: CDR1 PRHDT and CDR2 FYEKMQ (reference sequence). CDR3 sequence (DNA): TGTGCCAGCAGCTTAGTGGGTCTAGCGGGAGGCTCCTACGAGCAGTACTTC. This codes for CASSLVGLAGGSYEQYF.

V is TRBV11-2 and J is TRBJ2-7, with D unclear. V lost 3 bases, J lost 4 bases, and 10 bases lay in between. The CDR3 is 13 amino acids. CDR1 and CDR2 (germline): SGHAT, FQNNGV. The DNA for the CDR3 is TGTGCCAGCAGCTTCGGGCAGTTGTACGAGCAGTACTTC. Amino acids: CASSFGQLYEQYF.

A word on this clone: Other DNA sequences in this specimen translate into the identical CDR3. In nucleotides, the CDR3 is TGTGCCAGCAGTTTAGGCGCGGGAGGGACCTACGAGCAGTACTTC. As protein: CASSLGAGGTYEQYF. The J gene is TRBJ2-7, the V gene TRBV27, with 9 positions matching TRBD2. Germline-derived CDR1 and CDR2 are MNHEY and SMNVEV (reference sequence). V lost 2 bases to trimming and J lost 2 bases; unmatched junction nucleotides: 4. The CDR3 is 15 amino acids.

The CDR3 reads CASSQDIDTQYF. For the CDR3, the DNA is TGCGCCAGCAGCCAAGATATAGATACGCAGTATTTT. The rearrangement joins TRBV4-1 to TRBJ2-3; the D is unclear. There are 12 residues in the CDR3. The germline V gene encodes CDR1 MGHRA and CDR2 YSYEKL. Deletions cut 0 bases from V and 5 bases from J, with 3 bases between.

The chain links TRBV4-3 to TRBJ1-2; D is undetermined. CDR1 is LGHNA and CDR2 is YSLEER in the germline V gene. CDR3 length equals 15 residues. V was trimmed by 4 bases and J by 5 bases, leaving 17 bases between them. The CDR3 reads CASSPTFRALYGYTF. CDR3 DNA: TGCGCCAGCAGCCCAACTTTCCGGGCCCTTTATGGCTACACCTTC.

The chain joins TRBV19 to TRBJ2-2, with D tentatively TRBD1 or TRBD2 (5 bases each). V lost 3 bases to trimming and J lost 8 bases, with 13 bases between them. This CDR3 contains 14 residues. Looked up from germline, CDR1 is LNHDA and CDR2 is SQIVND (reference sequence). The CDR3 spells CASSIPGPWGELFF. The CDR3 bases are TGTGCCAGTAGTATTCCGGGACCCTGGGGGGAGCTGTTTTTT.

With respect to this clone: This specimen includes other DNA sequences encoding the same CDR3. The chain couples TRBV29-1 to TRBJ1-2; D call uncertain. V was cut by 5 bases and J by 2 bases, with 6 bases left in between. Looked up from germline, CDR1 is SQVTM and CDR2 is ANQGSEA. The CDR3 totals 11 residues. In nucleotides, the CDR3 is TGCAGCGTTAGGGTAAACTATGGCTACACCTTC. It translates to CSVRVNYGYTF.

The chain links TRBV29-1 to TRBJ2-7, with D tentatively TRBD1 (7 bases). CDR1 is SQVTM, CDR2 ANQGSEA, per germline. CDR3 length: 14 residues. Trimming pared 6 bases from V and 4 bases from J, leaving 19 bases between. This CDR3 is CSVVPGQTSYEQYF. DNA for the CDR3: TGCAGCGTGGTCCCGGGACAGACTAGTTACGAGCAGTACTTC.